This T cell receptor (beta chain) was captured in a study of technical replicates of blood from a handful of donors. The CDR3 extends over 15 amino acids. Germline V CDR1 and CDR2: SGHRS, YFSETQ. The V end was cut by 0 bases, the J end by 8 bases, with 17 bases between. Only in-frame clones appear in the TCRdb table, and some are missing; sequencing was by immunoSEQ multiplex PCR. Altogether about 71,000 clones are present, roughly 96% being singletons, with the ten largest covering less than 0.25%. Sequencing used T cells isolated from PBMCs. The TCR sequence derives from a human donor in good health. The chain combines TRBV5-1 with TRBJ1-1, with a possible D match to TRBD1 (6 bases). CDR3 nucleotides: TGCGCCAGCAGCTTGGCCGATTTACAGGGCGAGGAAGCTTTCTTT. Its protein product is CASSLADLQGEEAFF. The complete variable domain, with remaining parts taken from reference TRBV5-1 and TRBJ1-1, reads KAGVTQTPRYLIKTRGQQVTLSCSPISGHRSVSWYQQTPGQGLQFLFEYFSETQRNKGNFPGRFSGRQFSNSRSEMNVSTLELGDSALYLCASSLADLQGEEAFFGQGTRLTVV.